One sample yielded the 29 T cell receptor beta chains listed below, sequenced in a study of cytomegalovirus exposure and HLA in healthy donors. With 60 Vbeta and 13 Jbeta primers, the PCR was carried out. Generated by immunoSEQ multiplex PCR, the TCRdb table keeps only in-frame clones and is missing some. The sample lists under 300,000 clones, around 80% occurring once. Input material: PBMCs. Source of these receptors: a woman in her sixties in good health and CMV-seropositive.

The chain employs TRBV10-1 and TRBJ1-2; D uncertain. Trimming shortened V by 0 bases and J by 2 bases, and 13 bases separated the two germline ends. The CDR3 extends over 16 amino acids. CDR1 and CDR2 (germline): WNHNN, SYGVQD (reference sequence). CDR3 in amino acids: CASSESARFINYGYTF. CDR3 nucleotides: TGCGCCAGCAGTGAGTCGGCCAGATTTATAAACTATGGCTACACCTTC.

This rearrangement joins TRBV28 to TRBJ2-7, with TRBD1 matching 9 bases. The CDR3 loop spans 14 amino acids. The V gene end was trimmed by 3 bases and the J gene end by 5 bases; junction bases not matched to a gene: 5. Germline assignment: CDR1 MDHEN and CDR2 SYDVKM. Here the CDR3 DNA reads TGTGCCAGCAGTTTCGGGGGGACAGGGCACGAGCAGTACTTC. Protein product: CASSFGGTGHEQYF.

This chain connects TRBV9 to TRBJ2-1, with unresolved D. The ends were cut back, 6 bases at V and 7 bases at J, with 17 bases in the middle. The CDR3 covers 14 residues. Germline V gene data show CDR1 as SGDLS and CDR2 as YYNGEE. CDR3 sequence (DNA): TGTGCCAGCAACGGAGATTCCACCCAGAATGAGCAGTTCTTC. Protein product: CASNGDSTQNEQFF.

The chain employs TRBV5-1 and TRBJ2-7, with 12 bases that match TRBD2. From germline, CDR1 is SGHRS and CDR2 YFSETQ. This CDR3 contains 16 residues. V gave up 0 bases and J gave up 4 bases; unmatched junction bases: 5. CDR3 region: CASSLVASGRAYEQYF. In DNA form, the CDR3 reads TGCGCCAGCAGCTTGGTCGCTAGCGGGAGGGCATACGAGCAGTACTTC.

There are a few counts of this clone. This CDR3 is CASSSGTSGNYEQYF. CDR3 coding DNA: TGTGCCAGCAGCTCCGGGACTAGCGGGAATTACGAGCAGTACTTC. The J gene is TRBJ2-7, the V gene TRBV28; 13 bases are shared with TRBD2. The germline CDR1 and CDR2 sequences are MDHEN and SYDVKM. This CDR3 has 15 residues. After removal of 6 bases from V and 4 bases from J, the junction contained 6 bases not matched to a gene.

This clone was found a few times. V gene TRBV7-9 combines with J gene TRBJ2-2, with TRBD2 matching 7 bases. The ends lost 5 bases at V and 6 bases at J; junction bases unmatched: 9. CDR1 SEHNR and CDR2 FQNEAQ come from the germline V gene (reference sequence). The CDR3 is 15 residues long. CDR3 nucleotide sequence: TGTGCCAGCAGCGGGGAGGGGAGGAGACCCGGGGAGCTGTTTTTT. Its translation: CASSGEGRRPGELFF.

This clone was seen just once. The genes are TRBV5-5 and TRBJ2-3; D is perhaps TRBD1 (8 bases). Germline-derived CDR1 and CDR2 are SGHKS and YYEKEE (reference sequence). Trimming pared 1 base from V and 0 bases from J, leaving 15 bases between. The length of the CDR3 is 17 residues. CDR3 sequence: CASSLITGGVSTDTQYF. Here the CDR3 DNA reads TGTGCCAGCAGCTTGATAACAGGGGGGGTAAGCACAGATACGCAGTATTTT.

This rearrangement joins TRBV4-1 to TRBJ2-5; possible D gene TRBD2, 5 bases. The DNA matches TRBJ2-7 better at its end, which makes the J call doubtful. The CDR3 spans 16 residues. CDR1 and CDR2 from the germline V gene are MGHRA and YSYEKL. The chain's CDR3 is CASSQGRLTSSYEQYF. The CDR3 DNA follows: TGCGCCAGCAGCCAAGGAAGACTAACAAGCTCCTACGAGCAGTACTTC.

The rearrangement joins TRBV7-2 to TRBJ2-5; unclear D gene. Germline V gives CDR1 SGHTA, CDR2 FQGNSA. With 1 base removed from V and 6 bases from J, the gap between germline ends came to 9 bases. The CDR3 is 13 residues long. The CDR3 loop reads CASSLEEMKTQYF. Written as DNA, the CDR3 is TGTGCCAGCAGCTTAGAAGAGATGAAGACCCAGTACTTC.

The V and J genes are TRBV25-1 and TRBJ2-7; TRBD1 matches at 7 bases. The CDR3 is 14 amino acids. Germline assignment: CDR1 MGHDK and CDR2 SYGVNS. With V trimmed by 5 bases and J by 1 base, 5 bases remained unmatched. Here the CDR3 reads CASSKGADSYEQYF. The CDR3 region has the DNA TGTGCCAGCAGTAAGGGGGCTGATTCCTACGAGCAGTACTTC.

The chain combines TRBV11-3 with TRBJ2-2; no clear D. In germline, CDR1 is SGHNT, CDR2 YENEEA. The CDR3 loop spans 12 amino acids. Trimming shortened V by 5 bases and J by 9 bases, and 10 bases separated the two germline ends. The CDR3 DNA sequence: TGTGCCAGCAGCCTGGAGTATTGGGAGCTGTTTTTT. It is translated as CASSLEYWELFF.

The rearrangement links TRBV19 to TRBJ1-5; 7 bases match TRBD1. Germline trimming cut 4 bases from V and 10 bases from J; bases unmatched to any gene: 10. CDR1 LNHDA and CDR2 SQIVND come from the germline V gene (reference sequence). CDR3 length equals 14 residues. The CDR3 spells CASSTRQGVLPQHF. Here the CDR3 DNA reads TGTGCCAGTAGTACAAGACAGGGAGTCCTACCCCAGCATTTT.

The chain has TRBV10-1 and TRBJ2-3, with a possible D match to TRBD2 (6 bases). Germline V gene data show CDR1 as WNHNN and CDR2 as SYGVQD (reference sequence). The CDR3 runs to 15 residues. The germline V and J ends were trimmed by 6 bases and 1 base, with 14 bases remaining between them. CDR3 protein: CASRSGTQGTDTQYF. DNA of the CDR3: TGCGCCAGCAGATCCGGGACTCAAGGCACAGATACGCAGTATTTT.

In its sample, this clone was seen a few times. Within the sample, other DNA sequences also encode this same CDR3. The V call is TRBV9, the J call TRBJ2-7; TRBD2 agrees at 11 bases. Germline V CDR1 and CDR2: SGDLS, YYNGEE. V lost 0 bases to trimming and J lost 0 bases; unmatched junction nucleotides: 2. CDR3 length: 16 amino acids. The CDR3 protein is CASSVGLAGSSYEQYF. As DNA, the CDR3 is TGTGCCAGCAGCGTAGGACTAGCGGGAAGCTCCTACGAGCAGTACTTC.

The chain couples TRBV7-9 to TRBJ2-3; 9 bases align to TRBD2. The CDR3 contains 15 residues. Per the germline V gene, CDR1 is SEHNR and CDR2 is FQNEAQ (reference sequence). V dropped 3 bases and J dropped 4; count of bases not matched to a gene: 5. CDR3: CASSLGGRASDTQYF. Written as DNA, the CDR3 is TGTGCCAGCAGCTTGGGCGGGAGGGCCTCAGATACGCAGTATTTT.

The chain employs TRBV29-1 and TRBJ1-1, with no clear D. The CDR3 covers 10 residues. Trimming left V 4 bases short and J 9 bases short, with 9 bases between. Germline assignment: CDR1 SQVTM and CDR2 ANQGSEA. As DNA, the CDR3 is TGCAGCGTTGCTTCATCTAAAGCTTTCTTT. Its protein product is CSVASSKAFF.

This clone was counted a single time. CDR3 bases: TGTGCCAGCAGTGCAGGCCCCGATACGCAGTATTTT. This gives the protein CASSAGPDTQYF. The gene calls are TRBV2 and TRBJ2-3; D is undetermined. The CDR3 contains 12 residues. CDR1 SNHLY and CDR2 FYNNEI come from the germline V gene. Trimming stripped 4 bases from V and 6 bases from J, with 8 bases between.

This clone appeared once. The V and J genes are TRBV7-9 and TRBJ2-7; a weak D match, TRBD1 (5 bases). The CDR3 runs 16 residues. Trimming left V 5 bases short and J 0 bases short, with 17 bases between. Germline CDR1 SEHNR, CDR2 FQNEAQ (reference sequence). CDR3 nucleotide sequence: TGTGCCAGCAGCGACAGTGCCGGCTGGGTCTCCTACGAGCAGTACTTC. Amino acid sequence: CASSDSAGWVSYEQYF.

This clone has more than one count but fewer than ten. The chain employs TRBV20-1 and TRBJ2-7; TRBD1 might be the D (6 bases). Germline CDR1 reads DFQATT; CDR2 reads SNEGSKA (reference sequence). The CDR3 contains 11 residues. Trimming took off 5 bases at V and 5 bases at J, with 10 bases between the two ends. The CDR3 coding sequence is TGCAGTGCTGCACAGGGAAACGAGCAGTACTTC. This translates into CSAAQGNEQYF.

The chain carries TRBV7-9 and TRBJ2-6; a weak D match, TRBD2 (5 bases). CDR1 is SEHNR, CDR2 FQNEAQ, per germline (reference sequence). The CDR3 has 11 amino acids. Trimming cost V 3 bases and J 17 bases, with 11 bases left between them. This CDR3 is CASSFGGSLTF. DNA of the CDR3: TGTGCCAGCAGCTTCGGCGGGTCTTTGACTTTC.

The genes are TRBV9 and TRBJ2-2; D may be TRBD2 (5 bases). The CDR3 has 15 residues. CDR1 is SGDLS, CDR2 YYNGEE, per germline. With 0 bases removed from V and 5 bases from J, the gap between germline ends came to 11 bases. Here the CDR3 DNA reads TGTGCCAGCAGCGTAGGATCTCGGAGGACCGGGGAGCTGTTTTTT. Residues: CASSVGSRRTGELFF.

The chain combines TRBV19 with TRBJ2-5, with D perhaps TRBD2 (5 bases). CDR1 is LNHDA, CDR2 SQIVND, per germline (reference sequence). The CDR3 is made up of 13 amino acids. V was cut by 1 base and J by 8 bases, with 11 bases left in between. Here the CDR3 reads CASSIGKEGTQYF. CDR3 bases: TGTGCCAGTAGTATAGGCAAAGAGGGAACCCAGTACTTC.

Of note for this clone: This CDR3 is also generated by other DNA sequences in the sample. CDR3 DNA sequence: TGTGCCAGCAGTTACTCGGGGACTAGCACAGATACGCAGTATTTT. Its translation: CASSYSGTSTDTQYF. V is TRBV6-5 and J is TRBJ2-3, with D perhaps TRBD2 (6 bases). Germline V gives CDR1 MNHEY, CDR2 SVGAGI. The V end was cut by 0 bases, the J end by 0 bases, with 7 bases between. The CDR3 contains 15 residues.

The chain employs TRBV5-6 and TRBJ2-1; 8 bases align to TRBD2. This CDR3 region has 15 residues. Germline assignment: CDR1 SGHDT and CDR2 YYEEEE. The junction had 4 bases not matched to a gene; V was cut back by 0 bases and J by 5 bases. The CDR3 here is CASSLELAAHNEQFF. The CDR3 DNA sequence: TGTGCCAGCAGCTTGGAACTAGCGGCCCACAATGAGCAGTTCTTC.

The chain links TRBV29-1 to TRBJ1-2; D gene unclear. The germline V gene encodes CDR1 SQVTM and CDR2 ANQGSEA. Trimming took 7 bases from V and 6 from J, leaving 6 bases between them. The CDR3 sequence is 9 residues long. The CDR3 loop reads CSADNGYTF. The CDR3 DNA follows: TGCAGCGCCGACAATGGCTACACCTTC.

The rearrangement uses TRBV14 and TRBJ1-1, with a weak D call TRBD1 (6 bases). The CDR3 contains 13 residues. V lost 4 bases, J lost 1 base, and 7 bases lay in between. In germline, CDR1 is SGHDN, CDR2 FVKESK. The CDR3 DNA sequence: TGTGCCAGCAGCCTACAGGGGAACACTGAAGCTTTCTTT. This translates into CASSLQGNTEAFF.

V gene TRBV30 combines with J gene TRBJ2-7, with D hard to call. Germline CDR1 and CDR2: GTSNPN and SVGIG (reference sequence). V gave up 3 bases and J gave up 3 bases, with 12 bases separating them. CDR3 size: 13 residues. The CDR3 region is CAWRLGPRYEQYF. In DNA form, the CDR3 reads TGTGCCTGGAGACTTGGGCCCCGCTACGAGCAGTACTTC.

The chain links TRBV28 to TRBJ1-4; D might be TRBD1 (5 bases). Germline V lookup: CDR1 MDHEN, CDR2 SYDVKM. V lost 6 bases and J lost 5, with 13 bases in between. The CDR3 sequence is 14 residues long. The CDR3 sequence is CASRGGGGNEKLFF. The CDR3 DNA follows: TGTGCCAGCAGGGGCGGGGGTGGGAATGAAAAACTGTTTTTT.

The chain combines TRBV19 with TRBJ1-5; 7 bases are a match to TRBD1. Germline V gene sequence: CDR1 LNHDA, CDR2 SQIVND (reference sequence). The trim removed 4 bases at V and 6 bases at J, leaving 9 bases unmatched. The CDR3 contains 15 residues. CDR3: CASSRETGTAQPQHF. The CDR3 DNA follows: TGTGCCAGTAGTAGGGAGACAGGGACCGCTCAGCCCCAGCATTTT.